One sample yielded the 22 T cell receptor beta chains listed below, sequenced in a study of spatial heterogeneity in lung cancer. Study-level findings and limits: Mutation tallies in tumors tracked expanded intratumoral alpha and beta TCR counts.

Using its own MiXCR run on the 5' RACE reads, TCRdb lists one record per CDR3 protein. The table includes a few thousand distinct CDR3 sequences, 8% to 9.5% detected once. Time point of the sample: sample taken at primary tumor resection. No antigen has been assigned to these receptors. The specimen comprised lung tumor tissue, sampled at surgery. These receptors all come from a male donor with early-stage non-small cell lung cancer.

This clonotype occurred many times. The rearrangement links TRBV15 to TRBJ2-1; 7 nucleotides align to TRBD1. Germline values: CDR1 LNHNV, CDR2 YYDKDF (reference sequence). Losses at the gene ends were 4 bases for V and 9 bases for J; bases not matched to a gene: 3. CDR3 size: 12 residues. This CDR3 reads CATSNRGFEQFF. CDR3 DNA sequence: TGTGCCACCAGCAACAGGGGATTTGAGCAGTTCTTC.

This clonotype is large (0.1 to 1%) within its sample. The rearrangement uses TRBV11-2 and TRBJ2-3, with TRBD1 identical over 10 bases. J was trimmed by 2 bases and V by 7 bases; bases with no gene match: 12. The CDR3 is made up of 17 amino acids. Germline values: CDR1 SGHAT, CDR2 FQNNGV. The CDR3 protein is CASTPPFGTGDTDTQYF. CDR3 nucleotides: TGTGCCAGCACCCCGCCGTTCGGGACAGGGGACACAGATACGCAGTATTTT.

This clonotype was recorded many times. This chain joins TRBV6-6 and TRBJ2-1, with D uncertain. Trimming cost V 4 bases and J 7 bases, with 8 bases left between them. This CDR3 region has 12 residues. Germline V gene lookup returns CDR1 MNHNY and CDR2 SVGAGI (reference sequence). The CDR3 loop is CASSSLDNEQFF. The CDR3 nucleotides are TGTGCCAGCAGTTCTCTAGATAATGAGCAGTTCTTC.

This clonotype is classed as medium-sized. The V and J genes are TRBV7-6 and TRBJ2-1, with 8 bases lining up with TRBD2. Looked up from germline, CDR1 is SGHVS and CDR2 is FNYEAQ. The CDR3 is 17 residues long. Unmatched junction bases numbered 12, after V lost 4 bases and J lost 4 bases. The CDR3 sequence is CASSSISGTSRYNEQFF. The DNA of the CDR3 is TGTGCCAGCAGCTCGATTAGCGGGACAAGCAGATACAATGAGCAGTTCTTC.

The genes are TRBV6-2 or TRBV6-3 and TRBJ2-2; D is undetermined. Germline CDR1 reads MNHEY; CDR2 reads SVGEGT. With 8 bases removed from V and 5 bases from J, the gap between germline ends came to 18 bases. The CDR3 contains 15 residues. Here the CDR3 DNA reads TGTGCCAGCTTCGGATTCCCCGAATGGACCGGGGAGCTGTTTTTT. This codes for CASFGFPEWTGELFF.

This clonotype was seen a handful of times. The chain links TRBV30 to TRBJ2-5; D is perhaps TRBD2 (6 bases). The V gene's germline CDR1 is GTSNPN and CDR2 SVGIG (reference sequence). This CDR3 region has 15 residues. V gave up 5 bases and J gave up 0 bases, with 16 bases separating them. The CDR3: CAWVGRGDHQETQYF. The CDR3 region has the DNA TGTGCCTGGGTGGGGCGCGGGGATCACCAAGAGACCCAGTACTTC.

This clonotype ranks as medium-sized. The chain uses TRBV7-2 and TRBJ2-1, with 7 bases fitting TRBD1. Germline CDR1 reads SGHTA; CDR2 reads FQGNSA. This CDR3 is built from 14 residues. J gave up 8 bases and V 0 bases, and 4 bases lay outside the gene matches. DNA for the CDR3: TGTGCCAGCAGCTTAGCTCAGACAGGGCATGAGCAGTTCTTC. Residues: CASSLAQTGHEQFF.

This clonotype has at least ten counts. The chain employs TRBV2 and TRBJ1-2; D is ambiguous. The CDR3 spans 15 residues. In germline, CDR1 is SNHLY, CDR2 FYNNEI. Trimming stripped 0 bases from V and 1 base from J, with 9 bases between. The CDR3 sequence is CASSEARQVNYGYTF. The CDR3 DNA sequence: TGTGCCAGCAGTGAAGCACGGCAGGTTAACTATGGCTACACCTTC.

By share of the sample, this clonotype is medium-sized (0.01 to 0.1%). The V gene is TRBV9, the J gene TRBJ2-5, with 7 bases lining up with TRBD2. The CDR3 extends over 15 amino acids. Germline CDR1 and CDR2: SGDLS and YYNGEE. The trim removed 4 bases at V and 5 bases at J, leaving 11 bases unmatched. CDR3 region: CASSLEGAGKETQYF. In DNA, the CDR3 is TGTGCCAGCAGCCTGGAGGGAGCGGGGAAGGAGACCCAGTACTTC.

This clonotype was observed a few times. The rearrangement joins TRBV27 to TRBJ1-2; D not resolved. The V gene's germline CDR1 is MNHEY and CDR2 SMNVEV (reference sequence). The CDR3 totals 16 residues. V was shortened by 7 bases and J by 0 bases, with 18 bases between the two germline ends. The CDR3 DNA sequence: TGTGCCAGCACCTCGTTTGAGGAGCAACCTAACTATGGCTACACCTTC. Amino acids: CASTSFEEQPNYGYTF.

This clonotype was seen repeatedly, ten times or more. The chain couples TRBV5-1 to TRBJ1-1; D unresolved. V was shortened by 5 bases and J by 2 bases, with 13 bases between the two germline ends. This CDR3 is 14 amino acids long. Germline assignment: CDR1 SGHRS and CDR2 YFSETQ. The CDR3 spells CASRKRTPNTEAFF. The CDR3 DNA sequence: TGCGCCAGCAGGAAGAGGACGCCCAACACTGAAGCTTTCTTT.

This clonotype was detected ten times or more. This chain joins TRBV7-3 and TRBJ2-1, with TRBD2 matching 8 bases. Germline V gives CDR1 SGHTA, CDR2 FQGTGA. The CDR3 length is 16 residues. V gave up 4 bases and J gave up 0 bases; unmatched junction bases: 5. This CDR3 is CASSSTSGSSYNEQFF. The CDR3 region has the DNA TGTGCCAGCAGCTCAACTAGCGGTAGCTCCTACAATGAGCAGTTCTTC.

This clonotype came up many times. This chain connects TRBV7-2 to TRBJ1-2; TRBD1 might be the D (5 bases). V lost 1 base to trimming and J lost 1 base, with 13 bases between them. There are 16 residues in the CDR3. CDR1 SGHTA and CDR2 FQGNSA come from the germline V gene. CDR3 sequence: CASSLGGGTFNYGYTF. The CDR3 nucleotides read TGTGCCAGCAGCTTAGGTGGCGGGACGTTTAACTATGGCTACACCTTC.

This clonotype was seen a handful of times. The rearrangement uses TRBV5-8 and TRBJ2-2, with TRBD1 identical over 10 bases. The CDR3 spans 17 residues. Germline V gene data show CDR1 as SGHTS and CDR2 as YDEGEE. Losses at the gene ends were 3 bases for V and 0 bases for J; bases not matched to a gene: 5. CDR3 sequence reads: CASSWDRGPSNTGELFF. The CDR3, as DNA: TGTGCCAGCAGCTGGGACAGGGGACCCTCGAACACCGGGGAGCTGTTTTTT.

A word on this clonotype: Compared with germline, one end of the junction differs, possibly owing to a read error. The J gene is TRBJ2-2, the V gene TRBV7-9, with D perhaps matching TRBD1 (6 bases). Germline V gives CDR1 SEHNR, CDR2 FQNEAQ (reference sequence). This CDR3 is 15 amino acids long. CDR3 sequence (DNA): TGTCCCAGCAGCCCGTCCAGGGGCAACACCGGGGAGCTGTTTTTT. Protein product: CPSSPSRGNTGELFF. The full variable domain, with the rest looked up from reference TRBV7-9 and TRBJ2-2, is DTGVSQNPRHKITKRGQNVTFRCDPISEHNRLYWYRQTLGQGPEFLTYFQNEAQLEKSRLLSDRFSAERPKGSFSTLEIQRTEQGDSAMYLCPSSPSRGNTGELFFGEGSRLTVL.

This clonotype came up many times. The gene calls are TRBV9 and TRBJ2-5; D not resolved. Trimming took 0 bases from V and 5 from J, leaving 8 bases between them. CDR1 and CDR2 from the germline V gene are SGDLS and YYNGEE. This CDR3 spans 13 amino acids. CDR3 loop: CASSVGGLETQYF. The CDR3 region has the DNA TGTGCCAGCAGCGTAGGTGGATTGGAGACCCAGTACTTC.

The rearrangement uses TRBV7-9 and TRBJ2-7; possible D gene TRBD1, 6 bases. Germline V CDR1 and CDR2: SEHNR, FQNEAQ (reference sequence). V lost 5 bases to trimming and J lost 0 bases, with 11 bases between them. This CDR3 has 14 amino acids. CDR3 coding DNA: TGTGCCAGCAGCCGAGGGGGTTACTCCTACGAGCAGTACTTC. Its protein is CASSRGGYSYEQYF.

This clonotype is deemed medium-sized. V is TRBV6-2 or TRBV6-3 and J is TRBJ1-5; no firm D call. The CDR3 contains 13 residues. Germline CDR1 MNHEY, CDR2 SVGEGT. The germline V and J ends were trimmed by 8 bases and 2 bases, with 10 bases remaining between them. Here the CDR3 reads CASALMGNQPQHF. The CDR3 DNA follows: TGTGCCAGCGCCCTAATGGGCAATCAGCCCCAGCATTTT.

This chain connects TRBV6-5 to TRBJ1-2; D unclear. The CDR3 totals 15 residues. Germline values: CDR1 MNHEY, CDR2 SVGAGI. Between the trimmed V and J ends, which lost 6 bases and 4 bases, there was a span of 18 bases. CDR3 loop: CASSSEFRSAYGYTF. The CDR3 nucleotides are TGTGCCAGCAGCTCCGAGTTCAGGTCCGCCTATGGCTACACCTTC.

By proportion, this clonotype is medium-sized. The chain joins TRBV6-1 to TRBJ2-7, with 7 bases matching TRBD2. V trimming: 3 bases; J trimming: 11 bases; junction bases outside the gene matches: 4. CDR3 length: 11 residues. Germline V gives CDR1 MNHNS, CDR2 SASEGT. The CDR3 bases are TGTGCCAGCAGTGACCCCCTAGCGGAGTACTTC. It encodes CASSDPLAEYF.

The chain links TRBV5-4 to TRBJ1-1; 10 positions match TRBD1. CDR3 length equals 13 residues. The V gene's germline CDR1 is SGHNT and CDR2 YYREEE (reference sequence). V gave up 4 bases and J gave up 11 bases; unmatched junction bases: 8. The DNA of the CDR3 is TGTGCCAGCAGCGGGGACAGGGGTCAAGAGGCTTTCTTT. It translates to CASSGDRGQEAFF.

This clonotype was counted at least ten times. V and J are TRBV10-3 and TRBJ2-7; D possibly corresponds to TRBD1 (6 bases). The CDR3 loop spans 13 amino acids. Per the germline V gene, CDR1 is ENHRY and CDR2 is SYGVKD. V shed 3 bases and J shed 1 base, with 7 bases lying between them. For the CDR3, the DNA is TGTGCCATCAGTGAACAGGGTTCCTACGAGCAGTACTTC. Residues: CAISEQGSYEQYF.